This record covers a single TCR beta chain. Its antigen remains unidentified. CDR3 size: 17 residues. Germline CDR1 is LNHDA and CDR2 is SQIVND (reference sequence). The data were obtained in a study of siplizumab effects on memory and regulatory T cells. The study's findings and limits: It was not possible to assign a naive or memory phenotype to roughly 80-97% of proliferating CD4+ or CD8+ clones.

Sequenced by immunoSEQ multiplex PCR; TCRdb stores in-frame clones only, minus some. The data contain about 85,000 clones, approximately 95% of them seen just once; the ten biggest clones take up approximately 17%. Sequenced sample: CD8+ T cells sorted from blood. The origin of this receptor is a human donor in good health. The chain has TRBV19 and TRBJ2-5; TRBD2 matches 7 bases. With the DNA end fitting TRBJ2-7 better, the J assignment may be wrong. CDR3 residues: CASSPTLWGGTNYEQYF. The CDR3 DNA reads TGTGCCAGTAGCCCCACCCTGTGGGGGGGAACTAACTACGAGCAGTACTTC.